This T cell receptor (beta chain) was recovered during a study of shared clonotypes between healthy human individuals. Across the study: The plates for each donor numbered three CD4 naive, three CD4 memory, two CD8 naive and one CD8 memory. The study's findings and limits: Around 5% was the fraction of naive CD4 clonotypes found shared across several donors. Sampling was confined to blood; repertoires within tissues likely differ. Memory subsets generally showed smaller estimated richness than naive subsets did.

CDR3 size: 15 residues. The germline CDR1 and CDR2 sequences are SGHNT and YYREEE (reference sequence). V lost 4 bases to trimming and J lost 2 bases; unmatched junction nucleotides: 5. Sequencing was performed with immunoSEQ multiplex PCR; in TCRdb, only in-frame clones are kept and a portion is missing. In the table there are about 2.1 million clones, around 93% of which are singletons. Positive CCR7 selection of CD45RO-negative cells yielded the naive CD8 cells, and terminally differentiated effector memory CD45RA+ cells were excluded. A note on this clone: Its antigen is as yet unknown. In the same sample, other DNA sequences code for this CDR3.

This chain joins TRBV5-4 and TRBJ2-7; 11 bases agree with TRBD1. The clonotype comes from a man aged 18 to 29 in good health. Some clones in this sample may be carry-over from other donors' samples. The specimen sequenced was naive CD8+ T cells from PBMCs. The CDR3 loop is CASSLGTGGPYEQYF. Here the CDR3 DNA reads TGTGCCAGCAGCCTAGGGACAGGGGGTCCCTACGAGCAGTACTTC.